This passage covers 22 T cell receptor beta chains from one sample sequenced in a study of shared clonotypes between healthy human individuals. The table came from immunoSEQ multiplex PCR; TCRdb's copy has only in-frame clones and leaves some out. Among about 1.1 million clones listed, 75% to 85% were seen once. The sequenced sample consisted of memory CD4+ T cells from PBMCs. Subset specified: CD45RA-negative fraction. Receptor source: a man aged 18 to 30 in good health. Some clones in this sample may be carry-over from other donors' samples.

J is TRBJ1-2 and V is TRBV7-8; the D gene is possibly TRBD1 (5 bases). CDR3 length: 12 residues. V shed 4 bases and J shed 4 bases, with 7 bases lying between them. Germline V gene sequence: CDR1 SGHVS, CDR2 FQNEAQ. The CDR3: CASSSGLYGYTF. In DNA form, the CDR3 reads TGTGCCAGCAGCTCGGGACTCTATGGCTACACCTTC.

The V call is TRBV5-4, the J call TRBJ2-2; 9 bases fit TRBD1. CDR1 is SGHNT, CDR2 YYREEE, per germline (reference sequence). J was trimmed by 1 base and V by 4 bases; bases with no gene match: 5. The CDR3 length is 16 residues. This chain's CDR3 is CASSRTGAENTGELFF. CDR3 in DNA: TGTGCCAGCAGCAGGACAGGGGCCGAGAACACCGGGGAGCTGTTTTTT.

This sequence joins TRBV9 and TRBJ2-2, with TRBD1 identical over 9 bases. The length of the CDR3 is 15 residues. Germline V gives CDR1 SGDLS, CDR2 YYNGEE. V was clipped by 4 bases and J by 7 bases; unmatched bases: 8. In DNA, the CDR3 is TGTGCCAGCAGCTCCACGACAGGGGGAGGCGGGGAGCTGTTTTTT. It encodes CASSSTTGGGGELFF.

The chain is built from TRBV29-1 and TRBJ2-1; 8 bases agree with TRBD2. The CDR3 totals 12 residues. The trim removed 6 bases at V and 9 bases at J, leaving 7 bases unmatched. The V gene's germline CDR1 is SQVTM and CDR2 ANQGSEA. CDR3: CSVAGEIIEQFF. Written as DNA, the CDR3 is TGCAGCGTAGCGGGAGAGATCATTGAGCAGTTCTTC.

CDR3 region: CASSPRTGYYGYTF. The CDR3 coding sequence is TGTGCCAGCAGCCCCCGGACAGGGTACTATGGCTACACCTTC. The chain couples TRBV7-8 to TRBJ1-2; TRBD1 aligns across 8 bases. The J segment lost 3 bases and the V segment lost 5 bases, leaving 5 bases of the junction unmatched. Germline loops: CDR1 SGHVS, CDR2 FQNEAQ. CDR3 size: 14 residues.

The chain uses TRBV5-1 and TRBJ1-2; TRBD1 matches 9 bases. V was clipped by 5 bases and J by 5 bases; unmatched bases: 4. From germline, CDR1 is SGHRS and CDR2 YFSETQ. This CDR3 spans 13 amino acids. In DNA, the CDR3 is TGCGCCAGCAGTAGGGGACAGGGTTATGGCTACACCTTC. Amino acid sequence: CASSRGQGYGYTF. Full variable domain (remainder filled in from reference TRBV5-1 and TRBJ1-2): KAGVTQTPRYLIKTRGQQVTLSCSPISGHRSVSWYQQTPGQGLQFLFEYFSETQRNKGNFPGRFSGRQFSNSRSEMNVSTLELGDSALYLCASSRGQGYGYTFGSGTRLTVV.

The V call is TRBV19, the J call TRBJ1-2; 8 positions match TRBD1. This CDR3 has 15 residues. V trimming: 6 bases; J trimming: 4 bases; junction bases outside the gene matches: 10. Germline lookup yields CDR1 LNHDA and CDR2 SQIVND (reference sequence). CDR3 in DNA: TGTGCCAGTAGACTCGGACAGGGTGAGACCTATGGCTACACCTTC. It codes for CASRLGQGETYGYTF. Looking up the rest from reference TRBV19 and TRBJ1-2 gives the full variable domain: DGGITQSPKYLFRKEGQNVTLSCEQNLNHDAMYWYRQDPGQGLRLIYYSQIVNDFQKGDIAEGYSVSREKKESFPLTVTSAQKNPTAFYLCASRLGQGETYGYTFGSGTRLTVV.

The chain is built from TRBV28 and TRBJ2-7; D gene uncertain. Trimming cost V 8 bases and J 6 bases, with 14 bases left between them. This CDR3 region has 12 residues. CDR1 is MDHEN and CDR2 is SYDVKM in the germline V gene. The DNA for the CDR3 is TGTGCCAGCGCCCGGACGACCGTCGAGCAGTACTTC. Its translation is CASARTTVEQYF.

The chain is built from TRBV27 and TRBJ1-1, with D possibly being TRBD1 (6 bases). V lost 2 bases and J lost 5, with 15 bases in between. Looked up from germline, CDR1 is MNHEY and CDR2 is SMNVEV (reference sequence). CDR3 size: 15 residues. The CDR3 protein is CASSLMGGKGTEAFF. CDR3 DNA sequence: TGTGCCAGCAGTTTAATGGGGGGCAAGGGGACTGAAGCTTTCTTT.

Note on this clone: Other DNA sequences from this sample encode an identical CDR3 as well. The rearrangement joins TRBV19 to TRBJ1-1, with D hard to call. Germline loops: CDR1 LNHDA, CDR2 SQIVND (reference sequence). Trimming cost V 6 bases and J 3 bases, with 5 bases left between them. The CDR3 spans 11 residues. This CDR3 reads CASRLDTEAFF. As DNA, the CDR3 is TGTGCCAGTAGGCTGGACACTGAAGCTTTCTTT. Using reference TRBV19 and TRBJ1-1 for the parts outside the CDR3, the full variable domain is DGGITQSPKYLFRKEGQNVTLSCEQNLNHDAMYWYRQDPGQGLRLIYYSQIVNDFQKGDIAEGYSVSREKKESFPLTVTSAQKNPTAFYLCASRLDTEAFFGQGTRLTVV.

This rearrangement joins TRBV18 to TRBJ2-2; no clear D gene. The CDR3 runs to 15 residues. V dropped 2 bases and J dropped 6 bases, with 13 bases sitting between them. Germline V gives CDR1 KGHSH, CDR2 LQKENI. The chain's CDR3 is CASSPEAGTAGELFF. The CDR3 DNA sequence: TGTGCCAGCTCACCAGAGGCCGGTACAGCCGGGGAGCTGTTTTTT.

About this clone: A much more abundant neighbour one base away suggests this may be a read error. The J gene is TRBJ2-5, the V gene TRBV2; D gene unclear. This CDR3 spans 10 amino acids. The V gene lost 5 bases and the J gene lost 4 bases, with 2 bases spanning the gap. Germline CDR1 and CDR2: SNHLY and FYNNEI. This CDR3 is CASSLETQYF. The CDR3 DNA is TGTGCCAGCAGTTTAGAGACCCAGTACTTC. Using reference TRBV2 and TRBJ2-5 for the parts outside the CDR3, the full variable domain is EPEVTQTPSHQVTQMGQEVILRCVPISNHLYFYWYRQILGQKVEFLVSFYNNEISEKSEIFDDQFSVERPDGSNFTLKIRSTKLEDSAMYFCASSLETQYFGPGTRLLVL.

This chain joins TRBV5-4 and TRBJ1-1; TRBD1 might be the D (5 bases). The germline V gene encodes CDR1 SGHNT and CDR2 YYREEE (reference sequence). The CDR3 sequence is 14 residues long. V lost 4 bases, J lost 1 base, and 11 bases lay in between. The CDR3 sequence is CASSGPRGNTEAFF. The DNA for the CDR3 is TGTGCCAGCAGCGGGCCAAGGGGGAACACTGAAGCTTTCTTT. Using reference TRBV5-4 and TRBJ1-1 for the parts outside the CDR3, the full variable domain is ETGVTQSPTHLIKTRGQQVTLRCSSQSGHNTVSWYQQALGQGPQFIFQYYREEENGRGNFPPRFSGLQFPNYSSELNVNALELDDSALYLCASSGPRGNTEAFFGQGTRLTVV.

The gene calls are TRBV6-5 and TRBJ2-2, with D unresolved. Trimming took 0 bases from V and 3 from J, leaving 8 bases between them. This CDR3 region has 15 residues. From germline, CDR1 is MNHEY and CDR2 SVGAGI. The CDR3 coding sequence is TGTGCCAGCAGTTACTCGAGGAGTCACACCGGGGAGCTGTTTTTT. It yields the protein CASSYSRSHTGELFF.

The rearrangement joins TRBV11-2 to TRBJ2-7; possibly TRBD2 for D (6 bases). Trimming cost V 6 bases and J 4 bases, with 19 bases left between them. CDR3 length: 15 residues. The germline gives CDR1 SGHAT, CDR2 FQNNGV. CDR3 loop: CASRRPGLVEYEQYF. The CDR3 DNA is TGTGCCAGCAGGCGTCCGGGACTCGTCGAATACGAGCAGTACTTC.

The V and J genes are TRBV7-9 and TRBJ2-3, with 10 bases fitting TRBD1. CDR3 length: 15 residues. Unmatched junction bases numbered 5, after V lost 4 bases and J lost 4 bases. The germline V gene encodes CDR1 SEHNR and CDR2 FQNEAQ (reference sequence). The CDR3 reads CASSSDRGFADTQYF. The CDR3 DNA sequence: TGTGCCAGCAGCTCGGACAGGGGGTTCGCAGATACGCAGTATTTT.

The chain has TRBV10-1 and TRBJ2-1; TRBD2 is a possible D gene (5 bases). V was trimmed by 3 bases and J by 5 bases, leaving 14 bases between them. The germline gives CDR1 WNHNN, CDR2 SYGVQD (reference sequence). This CDR3 comprises 15 residues. CDR3 DNA: TGCGCCAGCAGTGATGGTGGGAGTGGGGACAATGAGCAGTTCTTC. It translates to CASSDGGSGDNEQFF.

This chain links TRBV7-9 with TRBJ2-1; 7 positions match TRBD1. The length of the CDR3 is 12 residues. V lost 6 bases to trimming and J lost 8 bases; unmatched junction nucleotides: 4. The germline V gene encodes CDR1 SEHNR and CDR2 FQNEAQ (reference sequence). CDR3 in amino acids: CASRRTGDEQFF. For the CDR3, the DNA is TGTGCCAGCAGAAGGACAGGCGATGAGCAGTTCTTC. The full variable domain, in which reference TRBV7-9 and TRBJ2-1 provide the parts outside the CDR3, is DTGVSQNPRHKITKRGQNVTFRCDPISEHNRLYWYRQTLGQGPEFLTYFQNEAQLEKSRLLSDRFSAERPKGSFSTLEIQRTEQGDSAMYLCASRRTGDEQFFGPGTRLTVL.

The CDR3 loop reads CASTGTKSYEQYF. DNA for the CDR3: TGTGCCAGCACCGGGACCAAATCCTACGAGCAGTACTTC. V and J are TRBV6-5 and TRBJ2-7; D assignment may be TRBD1 or TRBD2 (5 bases each). V lost 7 bases, J lost 1 base, and 11 bases lay in between. Germline lookup yields CDR1 MNHEY and CDR2 SVGAGI. The CDR3 runs to 13 residues.

The chain has TRBV19 and TRBJ1-2; perhaps TRBD1 as D (6 bases). This CDR3 is built from 12 residues. Germline V gene sequence: CDR1 LNHDA, CDR2 SQIVND (reference sequence). V lost 9 bases and J 2 bases, leaving 10 bases between the germline ends. The CDR3 DNA follows: TGTGCCAGCCGGGACACGAACTATGGCTACACCTTC. As protein: CASRDTNYGYTF.

The rearrangement uses TRBV28 and TRBJ2-7; D not certain. Deletions cut 6 bases from V and 1 base from J, with 19 bases between. The CDR3 sequence is 16 residues long. Germline V gene sequence: CDR1 MDHEN, CDR2 SYDVKM. The CDR3: CASSPSNTGRSYEQYF. The CDR3 nucleotides read TGTGCCAGCAGCCCCAGCAACACGGGCAGATCCTACGAGCAGTACTTC.

The chain recombines TRBV28 with TRBJ1-2; D ambiguous. Trimming cost V 2 bases and J 6 bases, with 10 bases left between them. CDR1 and CDR2 (germline): MDHEN, SYDVKM. The CDR3 has 13 amino acids. The DNA for the CDR3 is TGTGCCAGCAGTTTAAGGACCTTCGATGGCTACACCTTC. Translated: CASSLRTFDGYTF.